Listed here are 23 T cell receptor beta chains from one sample, sequenced in a study of blood T cell repertoires in COVID-19. Using immunoSEQ multiplex PCR, the repertoire was profiled, and TCRdb retains in-frame clones only, with some absent. The repertoire holds fewer than 90,000 clones, more than 60% seen once, with around 49% in the top ten. The material sequenced was peripheral blood. The receptors come from a human donor in a cohort sampled during active COVID-19.

V and J are TRBV11-2 and TRBJ2-7, with D maybe TRBD1 (6 bases). This CDR3 comprises 15 residues. The germline V and J ends were trimmed by 0 bases and 1 base, with 10 bases remaining between them. Germline loops: CDR1 SGHAT, CDR2 FQNNGV. CDR3 in amino acids: CASSLEGTKSYEQYF. In DNA, the CDR3 is TGTGCCAGCAGCTTAGAGGGGACAAAATCCTACGAGCAGTACTTC.

This chain uses TRBV18 with TRBJ1-1; a weak D match, TRBD1 (6 bases). CDR3 length equals 17 residues. Germline-derived CDR1 and CDR2 are KGHSH and LQKENI. Trimming removed 4 bases from V and 4 bases from J, with 22 bases in between. The CDR3 reads CASSLDRTRTLGTEAFF. The CDR3, as DNA: TGTGCCAGCTCACTCGACAGGACCCGGACACTGGGCACTGAAGCTTTCTTT.

This clone was seen just once. V gene TRBV6-2 or TRBV6-3 combines with J gene TRBJ1-4; 7 positions match TRBD1. Germline CDR1 MNHEY, CDR2 SVGEGT. Trimming took 5 bases from V and 2 from J; bases not matched to a gene: 8. The CDR3 is 16 amino acids. DNA of the CDR3: TGTGCCAGCAGTCGTCAGGGGGGTCGGACTAATGAAAAACTGTTTTTT. Its translation: CASSRQGGRTNEKLFF.

The chain has TRBV30 and TRBJ2-5, with TRBD2 as a possible D gene (7 bases). Germline lookup yields CDR1 GTSNPN and CDR2 SVGIG (reference sequence). V was trimmed by 0 bases and J by 4 bases, leaving 15 bases between them. The CDR3 has 15 residues. The DNA for the CDR3 is TGTGCCTGGAGTGTACCGGGGGGCGGACGAGAGACCCAGTACTTC. It translates to CAWSVPGGGRETQYF. The full variable domain, completed using reference TRBV30 and TRBJ2-5, is SQTIHQWPATLVQPVGSPLSLECTVEGTSNPNLYWYRQAAGRGLQLLFYSVGIGQISSEVPQNLSASRPQDRQFILSSKKLLLSDSGFYLCAWSVPGGGRETQYFGPGTRLLVL.

This chain uses TRBV7-2 with TRBJ1-2; D unresolved. CDR1 and CDR2 from the germline V gene are SGHTA and FQGNSA. This CDR3 region has 13 residues. V was cut by 2 bases and J by 8 bases, with 12 bases left in between. The CDR3, as DNA: TGTGCCAGCAGCTTATTTTCCGTGGAGGGCTACACCTTC. Translation: CASSLFSVEGYTF.

The chain uses TRBV19 and TRBJ1-2, with TRBD1 identical over 8 bases. The germline V gene encodes CDR1 LNHDA and CDR2 SQIVND (reference sequence). With 7 bases clipped from V and 3 bases from J, the junction kept 10 bases outside the gene matches. This CDR3 is 15 amino acids long. The CDR3 nucleotides read TGTGCCAGTATACCCGGACCAGGGGGCGACTATGGCTACACCTTC. It is translated as CASIPGPGGDYGYTF.

The rearrangement joins TRBV29-1 to TRBJ1-1, with 7 bases aligning to TRBD1. V lost 5 bases and J lost 1; bases outside the gene matches: 4. Germline V gene lookup returns CDR1 SQVTM and CDR2 ANQGSEA. This CDR3 has 13 residues. The CDR3 loop is CSVRTGPNTEAFF. In DNA, the CDR3 is TGCAGCGTTAGGACAGGACCGAACACTGAAGCTTTCTTT.

The V call is TRBV19, the J call TRBJ2-7; 12 nucleotides line up with TRBD1. The V segment lost 7 bases and the J segment 0 bases; nucleotides outside the gene matches: 4. Per the germline V gene, CDR1 is LNHDA and CDR2 is SQIVND (reference sequence). This CDR3 comprises 15 residues. The CDR3 is CASKGGQGASYEQYF. DNA for the CDR3: TGTGCCAGTAAGGGGGGACAGGGGGCCTCCTACGAGCAGTACTTC.

The chain combines TRBV19 with TRBJ2-7; 12 nucleotides agree with TRBD2. CDR1 LNHDA and CDR2 SQIVND come from the germline V gene (reference sequence). With V trimmed by 5 bases and J by 0 bases, 5 bases remained unmatched. The CDR3 has 16 residues. In nucleotides, the CDR3 is TGTGCCAGTAGTGCCGCGACTAGCGGGAGCTCCTACGAGCAGTACTTC. The encoded protein is CASSAATSGSSYEQYF.

The V gene is TRBV10-3, the J gene TRBJ1-5, with a possible D match to TRBD1 (5 bases). The CDR3 is made up of 14 amino acids. Per the germline V gene, CDR1 is ENHRY and CDR2 is SYGVKD. The germline V and J ends were trimmed by 4 bases and 2 bases, with 9 bases remaining between them. CDR3 sequence reads: CAISARVGNQPQHF. The CDR3 DNA sequence: TGTGCCATCAGTGCCAGGGTTGGCAATCAGCCCCAGCATTTT.

The V gene is TRBV5-4, the J gene TRBJ2-5; 7 nucleotides match TRBD2. CDR1 and CDR2 (germline): SGHNT, YYREEE (reference sequence). This CDR3 comprises 15 residues. V trimming: 4 bases; J trimming: 2 bases; junction bases outside the gene matches: 8. Here the CDR3 DNA reads TGTGCCAGCAGCGGGACTATTATGGGGCAAGAGACCCAGTACTTC. It specifies CASSGTIMGQETQYF. Filled out from reference TRBV5-4 and TRBJ2-5, the complete variable domain reads ETGVTQSPTHLIKTRGQQVTLRCSSQSGHNTVSWYQQALGQGPQFIFQYYREEENGRGNFPPRFSGLQFPNYSSELNVNALELDDSALYLCASSGTIMGQETQYFGPGTRLLVL.

The chain carries TRBV5-1 and TRBJ2-4; D perhaps matches TRBD1 (6 bases). The germline V gene has CDR1 SGHRS and CDR2 YFSETQ. The CDR3 spans 15 residues. The germline V and J ends were trimmed by 1 base and 6 bases, with 14 bases remaining between them. The CDR3 spells CASSLFSGVGNIQYF. The CDR3 bases are TGCGCCAGCAGCTTGTTTTCAGGGGTAGGAAACATTCAGTACTTC.

This rearrangement joins TRBV28 to TRBJ2-7, with 8 bases identical to TRBD1. In germline, CDR1 is MDHEN, CDR2 SYDVKM. V lost 7 bases, J lost 3 bases, and 5 bases stayed unmatched. The CDR3 totals 13 residues. The CDR3 nucleotides read TGTGCCAGCAAAGGGACAGGTCGCTACGAGCAGTACTTC. This codes for CASKGTGRYEQYF.

The V and J genes are TRBV2 and TRBJ1-2; the D gene is possibly TRBD1 (5 bases). V was pared by 5 bases and J by 7 bases, with 17 bases between. There are 14 residues in the CDR3. Germline V gene data show CDR1 as SNHLY and CDR2 as FYNNEI. The chain's CDR3 is CASSLLPERGGYTF. As DNA, the CDR3 is TGTGCCAGCAGTCTGCTCCCGGAAAGGGGTGGCTACACCTTC.

J is TRBJ2-2 and V is TRBV9; possible D gene TRBD2, 5 bases. Germline V CDR1 and CDR2: SGDLS, YYNGEE. There are 16 residues in the CDR3. V lost 0 bases and J lost 7, with 16 bases in between. CDR3 sequence (DNA): TGTGCCAGCAGCGTAGCTCCCCGACTAATAGGCGGGGAGCTGTTTTTT. Protein product: CASSVAPRLIGGELFF. The entire variable domain, with the rest obtained from reference TRBV9 and TRBJ2-2, is as follows: DSGVTQTPKHLITATGQRVTLRCSPRSGDLSVYWYQQSLDQGLQFLIQYYNGEERAKGNILERFSAQQFPDLHSELNLSSLELGDSALYFCASSVAPRLIGGELFFGEGSRLTVL.

The chain couples TRBV5-5 to TRBJ1-4; 7 bases are shared with TRBD1. The CDR3 sequence is 16 residues long. Germline CDR1 and CDR2: SGHKS and YYEKEE (reference sequence). J was trimmed by 7 bases and V by 4 bases; bases with no gene match: 13. CDR3 amino acids: CASSLTLQGLGEKLFF. In DNA form, the CDR3 reads TGTGCCAGCAGCCTTACACTACAGGGGTTAGGTGAAAAACTGTTTTTT.

The count of this clone is one. The DNA of the CDR3 is TGCGCCAGCAGCCAAGAACCGGGGAACACTGAAGCTTTCTTT. This encodes CASSQEPGNTEAFF. The J gene is TRBJ1-1, the V gene TRBV4-3; D call uncertain. The germline CDR1 and CDR2 sequences are LGHNA and YSLEER. CDR3 length equals 14 residues. With 0 bases removed from V and 1 base from J, the gap between germline ends came to 6 bases.

The table lists this clone with a count of one. This chain links TRBV6-6 with TRBJ2-1, with D perhaps TRBD2 (5 bases). The V gene's germline CDR1 is MNHNY and CDR2 SVGAGI (reference sequence). This CDR3 is built from 15 residues. Trimming removed 6 bases at V and 5 bases at J, with 17 bases between. The CDR3 sequence: CASRATSGVNNEQFF. In nucleotides, the CDR3 is TGTGCCAGCAGGGCTACTAGTGGCGTTAACAATGAGCAGTTCTTC.

V and J are TRBV27 and TRBJ2-1; 7 bases are a match to TRBD2. With V trimmed by 8 bases and J by 3 bases, 13 bases remained unmatched. Looked up from germline, CDR1 is MNHEY and CDR2 is SMNVEV (reference sequence). The CDR3 is 16 amino acids. The CDR3: CASWEGGEVNYNEQFF. The CDR3 nucleotides are TGTGCCAGCTGGGAGGGCGGGGAGGTAAACTACAATGAGCAGTTCTTC.

This chain connects TRBV6-5 to TRBJ2-3; maybe TRBD1 (6 bases). The V and J ends lost 7 bases and 5 bases respectively, with 13 bases between them. CDR3 length equals 13 residues. The germline V gene encodes CDR1 MNHEY and CDR2 SVGAGI. CDR3 nucleotide sequence: TGTGCCAGCATTACAGGGTCCGAAGATACGCAGTATTTT. It is translated as CASITGSEDTQYF.

In its sample, this clone was seen a few times. The V call is TRBV9, the J call TRBJ1-3; 9 bases line up with TRBD1. The CDR3 covers 15 residues. V dropped 1 base and J dropped 8; count of bases not matched to a gene: 7. Germline V gene data show CDR1 as SGDLS and CDR2 as YYNGEE. The CDR3 protein is CASSVTPDRGDTIYF. The CDR3 nucleotides are TGTGCCAGCAGCGTAACCCCGGACAGGGGAGACACCATATATTTT.

V is TRBV7-8 and J is TRBJ2-2; TRBD1 aligns across 7 bases. The V gene end was trimmed by 6 bases and the J gene end by 0 bases; junction bases not matched to a gene: 10. The CDR3 consists of 17 residues. Germline loops: CDR1 SGHVS, CDR2 FQNEAQ. The CDR3 loop reads CASRPYRGASNTGELFF. The CDR3 nucleotides are TGTGCCAGCAGACCATACAGGGGTGCCTCGAACACCGGGGAGCTGTTTTTT.

The chain couples TRBV9 to TRBJ2-2; D may be TRBD2 (5 bases). Germline values: CDR1 SGDLS, CDR2 YYNGEE. V was cut by 3 bases and J by 1 base, with 13 bases left in between. There are 16 residues in the CDR3. The CDR3 region is CASSGVPSGNTGELFF. The CDR3 DNA sequence: TGTGCCAGCAGCGGAGTTCCAAGCGGGAACACCGGGGAGCTGTTTTTT. The entire variable domain, with the rest obtained from reference TRBV9 and TRBJ2-2, is as follows: DSGVTQTPKHLITATGQRVTLRCSPRSGDLSVYWYQQSLDQGLQFLIQYYNGEERAKGNILERFSAQQFPDLHSELNLSSLELGDSALYFCASSGVPSGNTGELFFGEGSRLTVL.